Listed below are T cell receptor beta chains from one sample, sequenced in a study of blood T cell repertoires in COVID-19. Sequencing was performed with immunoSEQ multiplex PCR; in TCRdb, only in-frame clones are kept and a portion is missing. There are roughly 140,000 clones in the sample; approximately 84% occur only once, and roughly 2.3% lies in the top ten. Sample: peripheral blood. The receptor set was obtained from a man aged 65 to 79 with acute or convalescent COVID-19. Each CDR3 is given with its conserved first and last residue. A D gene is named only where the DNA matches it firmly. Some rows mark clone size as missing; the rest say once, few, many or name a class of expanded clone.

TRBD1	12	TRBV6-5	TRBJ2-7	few	TGTGCCAGCAGTAGACAGGGCTACGAGCAGTACTTC	CASSRQGYEQYF
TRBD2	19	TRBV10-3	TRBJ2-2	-	TGTGCCATCAGTGAGGCCCCAGGTAGCGGGGGGTTTAACACCGGGGAGCTGTTTTTT	CAISEAPGSGGFNTGELFF
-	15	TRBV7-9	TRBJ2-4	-	TGTGCCAGCAGCCCCGCCGGGTGGAACGTAGGCATTCAGTACTTC	CASSPAGWNVGIQYF
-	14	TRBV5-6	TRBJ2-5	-	TGTGCCAGCAGTTCCGTGTCCCGGGTGGAGACCCAGTACTTC	CASSSVSRVETQYF
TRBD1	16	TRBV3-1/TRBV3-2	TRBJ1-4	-	TGTGCCAGCAGCCAGGTGCCGGGACAGGGGAATGAAAAACTGTTTTTT	CASSQVPGQGNEKLFF
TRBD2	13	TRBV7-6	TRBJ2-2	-	TGTGCCGGGAGAGCGGGAGACATCGGGGAGCTGTTTTTT	CAGRAGDIGELFF
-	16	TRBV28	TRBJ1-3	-	TGTGCCAGCAGCCTGCCTTCCACAGGTTTGCGGAACACCATATATTTT	CASSLPSTGLRNTIYF
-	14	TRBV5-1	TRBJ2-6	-	TGCGCCAGCAACACAGGCTCTGGGGCCAACGTCCTGACTTTC	CASNTGSGANVLTF
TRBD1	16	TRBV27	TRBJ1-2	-	TGTGCCAGCAGTTTATCGAGGGAAGGGGGCATCTATGGCTACACCTTC	CASSLSREGGIYGYTF
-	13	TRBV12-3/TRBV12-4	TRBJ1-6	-	TGTGCCAGCAAACCTCAGGGCAATTCACCCCTCCACTTT	CASKPQGNSPLHF
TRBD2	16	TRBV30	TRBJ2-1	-	TGTGCCTGGAGTGCCCTCACTAGCGGGGGGGGGAATGAGCAGTTCTTC	CAWSALTSGGGNEQFF
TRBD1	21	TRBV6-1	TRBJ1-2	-	TGTGCCAGCAGTGAAGCGGTCCCCGGCCGACAGGGGGTGTCCCACTGGGGGGGCTACACCTTC	CASSEAVPGRQGVSHWGGYTF
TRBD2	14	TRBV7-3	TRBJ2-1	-	TGTGCCAGCAGCTTAGGGACTAGTTCTAATGAGCAGTTCTTC	CASSLGTSSNEQFF
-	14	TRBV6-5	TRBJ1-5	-	TGTGCCAGCCTGTCTACAGGGTCTGAACAGCCCCAGCATTTT	CASLSTGSEQPQHF
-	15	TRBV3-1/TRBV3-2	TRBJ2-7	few	TGTGCCAGCAGCCAAGACCCAACAGGATCCTACGAGCAGTACTTC	CASSQDPTGSYEQYF
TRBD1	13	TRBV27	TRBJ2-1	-	TGTGCCAGCAGGGGACAGGGTTACAATGAGCAGTTCTTC	CASRGQGYNEQFF
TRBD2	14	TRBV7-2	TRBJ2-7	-	TGTGCCAGCAGCCCTGGACTAGCGGGAGACGAGCAGTACTTC	CASSPGLAGDEQYF
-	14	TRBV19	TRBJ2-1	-	TGTGCCAGTAATGATGGGAGCTCCTACAATGAGCAGTTCTTC	CASNDGSSYNEQFF
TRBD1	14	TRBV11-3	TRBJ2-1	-	TGTGCCAGCAGCGTCGGGACAGGGGCTTTTGAGCAGTTCTTC	CASSVGTGAFEQFF
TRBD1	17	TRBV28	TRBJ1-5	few	TGTGCCAGCAGTTTAGCACAGGGGGTCCAAAGCAATCAGCCCCAGCATTTT	CASSLAQGVQSNQPQHF
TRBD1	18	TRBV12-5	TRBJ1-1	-	TGTGCTAGTGGTTTGGAAGGCCTCCGGGACAGGGGTCTTGGTGAAGCTTTCTTT	CASGLEGLRDRGLGEAFF
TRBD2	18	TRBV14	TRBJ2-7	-	TGTGCCAGCAGCCCTCGGACTAGCGGGAGGCCCGCCGCCTACGAGCAGTACTTC	CASSPRTSGRPAAYEQYF
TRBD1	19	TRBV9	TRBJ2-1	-	TGTGCCAGCAGCGCTGCCGGGACAGGGGGCCTAGCCTCCTACAATGAGCAGTTCTTC	CASSAAGTGGLASYNEQFF
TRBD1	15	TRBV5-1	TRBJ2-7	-	TGCGCCAGCAGCGCGGGACAGGGGGCGTGGTACGAGCAGTACTTC	CASSAGQGAWYEQYF
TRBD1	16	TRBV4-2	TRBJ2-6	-	TGTGCCAGCAGCCTGGGACAGGGGTCTGGGGCCAACGTCCTGACTTTC	CASSLGQGSGANVLTF
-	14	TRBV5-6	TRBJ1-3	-	TGTGCCAGCAGCTTGTATCGCTCTGGAAACACCATATATTTT	CASSLYRSGNTIYF
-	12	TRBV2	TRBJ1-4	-	TGTGCCAGCAGAATCTTGACCGGGGTACTGTTTTTT	CASRILTGVLFF
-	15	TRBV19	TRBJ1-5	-	TGTGCCAGTATACCCGACAGGTTCAGCAATCAGCCCCAGCATTTT	CASIPDRFSNQPQHF
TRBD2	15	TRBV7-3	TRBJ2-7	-	TGTGCCAGCAGCCCCCAGTCGGGAGGGCCTTACGAGCAGTACTTC	CASSPQSGGPYEQYF
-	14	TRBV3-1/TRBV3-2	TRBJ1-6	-	TGTGCCAGCAGTACCGCTCCAGGGGATTCACCCCTCCACTTT	CASSTAPGDSPLHF
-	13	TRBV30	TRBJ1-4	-	TGTGCCTGGTCCGGTGCAACTAATGAAAAACTGTTTTTT	CAWSGATNEKLFF
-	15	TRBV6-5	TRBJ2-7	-	TGTGCCAGCAGTTTACAGGGCGTGGGGTCCTACGAGCAGTACTTC	CASSLQGVGSYEQYF
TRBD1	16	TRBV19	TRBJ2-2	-	TGTGCCAGTAGCCCCAGTCGGACAGGTGCCACCGGGGAGCTGTTTTTT	CASSPSRTGATGELFF
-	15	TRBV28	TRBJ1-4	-	TGTGCCAGCAGTGGGTCCGGGACACAGAATGAAAAACTGTTTTTT	CASSGSGTQNEKLFF
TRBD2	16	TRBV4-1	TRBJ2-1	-	TGCGCCAGCAGCCAAGTCCAGACTAGCGGAGCGAATGAGCAGTTCTTC	CASSQVQTSGANEQFF
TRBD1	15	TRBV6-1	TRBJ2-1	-	TGTGCCAGCAGTGAGGGACAGGCGGTGCGACATGAGCAGTTCTTC	CASSEGQAVRHEQFF
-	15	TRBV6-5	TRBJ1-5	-	TGTGCCAGCAGAGACTCAGGGGTTGGAAATCAGCCCCAGCATTTT	CASRDSGVGNQPQHF
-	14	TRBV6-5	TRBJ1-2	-	TGTGCCAGCAGTTACCAGCAGGGGCAAGATGGCTACACCTTC	CASSYQQGQDGYTF
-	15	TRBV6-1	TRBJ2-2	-	TGTGCCAGCAGTGAAGCGCTTGGCAGCACCGGGGAGCTGTTTTTT	CASSEALGSTGELFF
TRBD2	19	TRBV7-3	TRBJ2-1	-	TGTGCCAGCAGCCCCCTCGGTAGTAGCGGGAGCTATTCCTACAATGAGCAGTTCTTC	CASSPLGSSGSYSYNEQFF
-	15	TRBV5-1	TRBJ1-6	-	TGCGCCAGCAGCCCCTCCGGAGGCTCTAATTCACCCCTCCACTTT	CASSPSGGSNSPLHF
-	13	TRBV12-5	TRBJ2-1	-	TGTGCTAGTGGTTTGGTACGAGTCTTGGAGCAGTTCTTC	CASGLVRVLEQFF
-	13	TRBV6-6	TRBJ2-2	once	TGTGCCAGCAGGGGGCGGAACACCGGGGAGCTGTTTTTT	CASRGRNTGELFF
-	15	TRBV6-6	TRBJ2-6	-	TGTGCCAGCGAGACTAGTCGCTCTGGGGCCAACGTCCTGACTTTC	CASETSRSGANVLTF
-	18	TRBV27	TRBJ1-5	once	TGTGCCAGCAGTCCCGGACATGGCCTGGTCGAGGGCAATCAGCCCCAGCATTTT	CASSPGHGLVEGNQPQHF
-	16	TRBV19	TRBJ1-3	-	TGTGCCAGTAGTATGCGACAGGTCGTCTCTGGAAACACCATATATTTT	CASSMRQVVSGNTIYF